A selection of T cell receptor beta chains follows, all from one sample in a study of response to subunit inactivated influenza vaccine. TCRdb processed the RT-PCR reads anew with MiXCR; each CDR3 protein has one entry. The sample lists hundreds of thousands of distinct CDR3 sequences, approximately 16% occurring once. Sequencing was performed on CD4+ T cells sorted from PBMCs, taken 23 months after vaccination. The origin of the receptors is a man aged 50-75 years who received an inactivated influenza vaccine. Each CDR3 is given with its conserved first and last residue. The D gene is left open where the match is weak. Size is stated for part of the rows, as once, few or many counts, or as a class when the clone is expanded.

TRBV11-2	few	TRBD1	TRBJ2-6	CASSSRTGIFASGANVLTF	TGTGCCAGCAGCTCTAGGACAGGGATTTTTGCCTCTGGGGCCAACGTCCTGACTTTC
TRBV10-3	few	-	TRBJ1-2	CAISDRGSNYGYTF	TGTGCCATCAGTGACAGGGGATCGAACTATGGCTACACCTTC
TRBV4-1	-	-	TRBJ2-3	CASSQGLASDTQYF	TGCGCCAGCAGCCAAGGCCTAGCCTCAGATACGCAGTATTTT
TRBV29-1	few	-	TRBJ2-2	CSGRLVPNTGELFF	TGCAGCGGTCGTTTGGTCCCCAACACCGGGGAGCTGTTTTTT
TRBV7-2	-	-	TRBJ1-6	CASSFRGEDSPLHF	TGTGCCAGCAGCTTCCGTGGGGAGGATTCACCCCTCCACTTT
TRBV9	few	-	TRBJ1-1	CASSVEQAMNTEAFF	TGTGCCAGCAGCGTAGAGCAGGCAATGAACACTGAAGCTTTCTTT
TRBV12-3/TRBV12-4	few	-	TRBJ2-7	CASSIQASYEQYF	TGTGCCAGCAGCATTCAAGCGTCCTACGAGCAGTACTTC
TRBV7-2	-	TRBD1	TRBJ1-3	CASSYRTGGGNTIYF	TGTGCCAGCAGCTATAGGACAGGGGGAGGAAACACCATATATTTT
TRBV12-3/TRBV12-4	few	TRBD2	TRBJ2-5	CASSPGTSVWGETQYF	TGTGCCAGCAGCCCAGGGACTAGCGTATGGGGGGAGACCCAGTACTTC
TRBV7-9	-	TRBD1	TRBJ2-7	CASSSNRGMDEQYF	TGTGCCAGCAGCTCAAACAGGGGAATGGACGAGCAGTACTTC
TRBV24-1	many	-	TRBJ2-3	CATSDPGSRDTQYF	TGTGCCACCAGTGATCCCGGTTCCCGGGATACGCAGTATTTT
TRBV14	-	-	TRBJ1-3	CASSFGDNSGNTIYF	TGTGCCAGCAGTTTTGGGGACAACTCTGGAAACACCATATATTTT
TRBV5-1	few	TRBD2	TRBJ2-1	CASSLSTSGSIDEQFF	TGCGCCAGCAGCTTGTCGACTAGCGGGAGTATCGATGAGCAGTTCTTC
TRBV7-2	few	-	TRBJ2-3	CASSLMGPGGTDTQYF	TGTGCCAGCAGCTTAATGGGACCAGGAGGGACAGATACGCAGTATTTT
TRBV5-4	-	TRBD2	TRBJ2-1	CASSLASGGPYNEQFF	TGTGCCAGCAGCTTGGCCTCGGGGGGGCCTTACAATGAGCAGTTCTTC
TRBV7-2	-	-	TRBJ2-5	CANSPMVGAMETQYF	TGTGCCAACAGCCCCATGGTAGGGGCAATGGAGACCCAGTACTTC
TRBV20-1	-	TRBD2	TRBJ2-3	CSARAGRELDTQYF	TGCAGTGCTAGAGCCGGGCGGGAGTTGGATACGCAGTATTTT
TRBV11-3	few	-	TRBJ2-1	CASSLGNSDNEQFF	TGTGCCAGCAGCTTAGGGAATTCGGACAATGAGCAGTTCTTC
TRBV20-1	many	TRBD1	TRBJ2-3	CSAREYSAGGMDTQYF	TGCAGTGCTAGAGAGTATTCGGCAGGGGGAATGGATACGCAGTATTTT
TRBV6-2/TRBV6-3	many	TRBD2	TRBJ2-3	CASNRLAGGFLPTDTQYF	TGTGCCAGCAATCGACTAGCGGGGGGCTTCCTTCCCACAGATACGCAGTATTTT
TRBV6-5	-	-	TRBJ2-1	CASSYEAASSYNEQFF	TGTGCCAGCAGTTACGAGGCGGCAAGCTCCTACAATGAGCAGTTCTTC
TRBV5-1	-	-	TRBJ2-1	CASSRGPSTDEQFF	TGCGCCAGCAGCCGGGGGCCATCCACCGATGAGCAGTTCTTC
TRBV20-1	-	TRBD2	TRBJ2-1	CSAPMTSGTIYNEQFF	TGCAGTGCTCCTATGACTAGCGGGACCATCTACAATGAGCAGTTCTTC
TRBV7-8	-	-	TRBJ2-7	CASSLANGAHEQYF	TGTGCCAGCAGCTTAGCGAACGGGGCCCACGAGCAGTACTTC
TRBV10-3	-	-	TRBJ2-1	CAISEGAGAAHNEQFF	TGTGCCATCAGTGAAGGGGCGGGGGCCGCGCACAATGAGCAGTTCTTC
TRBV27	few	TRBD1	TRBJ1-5	CASSLGGQRNQPQHF	TGTGCCAGCAGCCTCGGGGGACAGCGCAATCAGCCCCAGCATTTT
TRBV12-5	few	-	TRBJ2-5	CASALGGVETQYF	TGTGCTAGTGCCCTCGGAGGGGTAGAGACCCAGTACTTC
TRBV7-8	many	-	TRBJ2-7	CASSVVEASYEQYF	TGTGCCAGCAGCGTCGTCGAAGCATCCTACGAGCAGTACTTC
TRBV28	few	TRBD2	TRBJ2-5	CASSSAGENQETQYF	TGTGCCAGCAGCTCAGCGGGGGAGAACCAAGAGACCCAGTACTTC
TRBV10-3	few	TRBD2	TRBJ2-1	CAISEGIAGGPQFF	TGTGCCATCAGTGAGGGAATAGCGGGGGGGCCGCAGTTCTTC
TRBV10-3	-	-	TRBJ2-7	CAISEAPPAGQYF	TGTGCCATCAGTGAGGCCCCCCCGGCTGGGCAGTACTTC
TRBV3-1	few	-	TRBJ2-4	CASSHFGGDQDIQYF	TGTGCCAGCAGCCATTTCGGGGGTGATCAGGACATTCAGTACTTC
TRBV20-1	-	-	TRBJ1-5	CSVPNTGGINQPQHF	TGCAGTGTCCCAAATACGGGGGGCATCAATCAGCCCCAGCATTTT
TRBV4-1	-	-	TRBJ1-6	CASSQDWAWNSPLHF	TGCGCCAGCAGCCAAGATTGGGCGTGGAATTCACCCCTCCACTTT
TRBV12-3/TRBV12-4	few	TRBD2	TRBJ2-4	CASSLGTSVVKNIQYF	TGTGCCAGCAGTTTGGGAACTAGCGTGGTCAAAAACATTCAGTACTTC
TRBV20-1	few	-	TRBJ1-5	CSASVTDPNQPQHF	TGCAGTGCTAGTGTGACAGATCCTAATCAGCCCCAGCATTTT
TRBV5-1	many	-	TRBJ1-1	CASSPLGESTEAFF	TGCGCCAGCAGCCCCCTGGGCGAGAGTACAGAAGCTTTCTTT
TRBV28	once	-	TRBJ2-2	CASSLYMGNTGELFF	TGTGCCAGCAGTTTATATATGGGGAACACCGGGGAGCTGTTTTTT
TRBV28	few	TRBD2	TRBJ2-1	CASSSHRLAGGSYNEQFF	TGTGCCAGCAGTTCACATAGACTAGCGGGGGGCTCCTACAATGAGCAGTTCTTC
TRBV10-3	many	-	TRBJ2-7	CAIRTGSEQYF	TGTGCCATCAGGACAGGAAGCGAGCAGTACTTC
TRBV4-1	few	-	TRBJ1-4	CASSPAPGAVLGNEKLFF	TGCGCCAGCAGCCCCGCCCCGGGAGCCGTATTGGGTAATGAAAAACTGTTTTTT
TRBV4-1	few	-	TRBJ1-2	CASSQESRTGNYGYTF	TGCGCCAGCAGCCAAGAGAGCAGAACTGGCAACTATGGCTACACCTTC
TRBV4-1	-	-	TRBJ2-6	CASSQEVVTPGANVLTF	TGCGCCAGCAGCCAAGAAGTAGTAACTCCTGGGGCCAACGTCCTGACTTTC
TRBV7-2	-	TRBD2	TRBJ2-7	CASSTVPSGGSYEQYF	TGTGCCAGCAGCACAGTTCCTAGCGGGGGCTCCTACGAGCAGTACTTC
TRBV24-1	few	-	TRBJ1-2	CATSDSPGTAGVISYGYTF	TGTGCCACCAGTGATTCACCCGGAACGGCCGGGGTTATTAGCTATGGCTACACCTTC